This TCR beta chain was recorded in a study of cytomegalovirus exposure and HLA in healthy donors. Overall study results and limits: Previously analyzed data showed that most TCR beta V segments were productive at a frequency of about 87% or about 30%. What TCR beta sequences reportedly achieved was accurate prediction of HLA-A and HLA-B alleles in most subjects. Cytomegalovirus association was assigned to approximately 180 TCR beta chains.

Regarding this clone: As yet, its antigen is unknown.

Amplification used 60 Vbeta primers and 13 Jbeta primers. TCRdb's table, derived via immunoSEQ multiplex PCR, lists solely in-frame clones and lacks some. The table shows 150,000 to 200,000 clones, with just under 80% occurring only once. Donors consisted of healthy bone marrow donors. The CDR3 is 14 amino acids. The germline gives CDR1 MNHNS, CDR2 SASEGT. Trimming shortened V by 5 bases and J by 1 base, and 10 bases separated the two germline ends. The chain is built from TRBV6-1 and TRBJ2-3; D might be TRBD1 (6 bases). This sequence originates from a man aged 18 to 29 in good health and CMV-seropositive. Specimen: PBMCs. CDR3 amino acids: CASSLKGGTDTQYF. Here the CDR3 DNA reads TGTGCCAGCAGTCTTAAGGGGGGCACAGATACGCAGTATTTT.